Reported below is one T cell receptor (beta chain). The method was immunoSEQ multiplex PCR; TCRdb's version includes in-frame clones alone and lacks a portion of them. The table records some 59,000 clones, 75% to 90% of them present only once. This record belongs to a study of OX40 agonist ivuxolimab in advanced cancers. As for the study in general: Patients in the trial were receiving intravenous ivuxolimab every 2 weeks, at doses of 0.01 to 10 mg/kg.

Baseline was the first blood sampling point, followed by cycle 4 day 1 and cycle 7 day 1. This CDR3 comprises 15 residues. V gave up 3 bases and J gave up 4 bases, with 16 bases separating them. CDR1 is GTSNPN, CDR2 SVGIG, per germline (reference sequence). Sequences were derived from CD4+ or CD8+ T cells sorted from blood, sampled in a trial of the OX40 agonist ivuxolimab. The source of this sequence is an adult with an advanced solid tumor such as melanoma, head and neck, liver or kidney cancer. The J gene is TRBJ1-5, the V gene TRBV30; TRBD1 is a possible D gene (5 bases). DNA of the CDR3: TGTGCCTGGAGGGATAAGGGGCCGGGAAATCAGCCCCAGCATTTT. This translates into CAWRDKGPGNQPQHF.